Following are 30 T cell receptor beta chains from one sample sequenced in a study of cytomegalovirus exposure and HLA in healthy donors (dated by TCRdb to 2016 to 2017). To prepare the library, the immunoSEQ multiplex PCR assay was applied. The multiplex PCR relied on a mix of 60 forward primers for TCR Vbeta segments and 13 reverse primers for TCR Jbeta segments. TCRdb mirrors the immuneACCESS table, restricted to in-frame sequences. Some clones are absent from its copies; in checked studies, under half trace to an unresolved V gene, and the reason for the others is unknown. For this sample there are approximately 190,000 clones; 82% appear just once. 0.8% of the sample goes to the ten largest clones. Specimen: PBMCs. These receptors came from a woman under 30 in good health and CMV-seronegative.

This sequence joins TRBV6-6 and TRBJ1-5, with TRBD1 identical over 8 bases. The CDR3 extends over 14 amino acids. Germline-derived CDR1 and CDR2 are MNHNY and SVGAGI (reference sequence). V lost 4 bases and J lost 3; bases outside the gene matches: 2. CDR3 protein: CASSSTGVNQPQHF. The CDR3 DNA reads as TGTGCCAGCAGTTCGACAGGGGTCAATCAGCCCCAGCATTTT.

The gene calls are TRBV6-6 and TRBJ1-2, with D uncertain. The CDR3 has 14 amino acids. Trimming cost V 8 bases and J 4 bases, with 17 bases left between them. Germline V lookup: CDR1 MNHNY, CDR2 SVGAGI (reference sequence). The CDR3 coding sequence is TGTGCCAGCGGGTTTGGTGAGGTGGGCTATGGCTACACCTTC. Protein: CASGFGEVGYGYTF.

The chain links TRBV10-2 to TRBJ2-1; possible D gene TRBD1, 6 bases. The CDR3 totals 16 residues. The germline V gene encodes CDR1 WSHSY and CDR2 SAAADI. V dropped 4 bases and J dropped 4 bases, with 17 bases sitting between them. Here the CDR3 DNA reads TGCGCCAGCAGTGTGACGGGCAGGGGACCTTACAATGAGCAGTTCTTC. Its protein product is CASSVTGRGPYNEQFF.

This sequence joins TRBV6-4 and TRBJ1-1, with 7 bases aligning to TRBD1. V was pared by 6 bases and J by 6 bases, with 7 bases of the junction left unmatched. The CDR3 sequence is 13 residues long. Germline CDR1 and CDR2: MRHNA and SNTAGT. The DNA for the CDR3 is TGTGCCAGCAGAAGCGAACAGGGGTCTGAAGCTTTCTTT. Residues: CASRSEQGSEAFF.

The CDR3 sequence: CSDKAGYEQFF. CDR3 coding DNA: TGCAGTGATAAAGCGGGATACGAGCAGTTCTTC. The rearrangement joins TRBV20-1 to TRBJ2-1, with 7 bases lining up with TRBD2. The CDR3 contains 11 residues. The germline gives CDR1 DFQATT, CDR2 SNEGSKA (reference sequence). J lost 10 bases, V lost 7 bases, and 7 bases had no gene match.

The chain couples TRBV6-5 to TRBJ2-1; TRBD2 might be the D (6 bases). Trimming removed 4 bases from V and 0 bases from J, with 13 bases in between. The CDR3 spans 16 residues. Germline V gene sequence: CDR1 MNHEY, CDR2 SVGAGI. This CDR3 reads CASSSTSSSSYNEQFF. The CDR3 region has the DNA TGTGCCAGCAGTTCTACTAGCTCAAGCTCCTACAATGAGCAGTTCTTC.

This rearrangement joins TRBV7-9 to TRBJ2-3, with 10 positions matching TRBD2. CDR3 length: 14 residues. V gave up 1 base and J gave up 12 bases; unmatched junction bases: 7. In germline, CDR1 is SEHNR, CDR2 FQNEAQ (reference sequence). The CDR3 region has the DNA TGTGCCAGCAGCTTAGGTGGACTAGCGGCATTACAGTATTTT. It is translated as CASSLGGLAALQYF.

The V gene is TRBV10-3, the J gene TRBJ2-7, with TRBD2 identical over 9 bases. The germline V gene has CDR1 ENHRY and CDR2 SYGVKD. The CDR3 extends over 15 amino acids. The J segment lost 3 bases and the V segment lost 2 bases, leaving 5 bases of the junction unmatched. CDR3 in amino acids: CAISEGGGAIYEQYF. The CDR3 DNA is TGTGCCATCAGTGAGGGCGGGGGGGCGATCTACGAGCAGTACTTC.

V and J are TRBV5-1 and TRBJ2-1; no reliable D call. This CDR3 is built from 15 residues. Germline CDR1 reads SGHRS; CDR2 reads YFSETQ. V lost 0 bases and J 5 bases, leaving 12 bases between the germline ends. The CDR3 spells CASSLAYFADNEQFF. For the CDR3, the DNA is TGCGCCAGCAGCTTGGCCTACTTCGCGGACAATGAGCAGTTCTTC.

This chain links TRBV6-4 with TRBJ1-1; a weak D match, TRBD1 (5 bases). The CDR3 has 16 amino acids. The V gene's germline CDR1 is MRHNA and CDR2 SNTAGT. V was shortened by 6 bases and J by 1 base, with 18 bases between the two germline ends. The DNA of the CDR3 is TGTGCCAGCAGAAGGGGTGCAGGACACCCGAACACTGAAGCTTTCTTT. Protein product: CASRRGAGHPNTEAFF.

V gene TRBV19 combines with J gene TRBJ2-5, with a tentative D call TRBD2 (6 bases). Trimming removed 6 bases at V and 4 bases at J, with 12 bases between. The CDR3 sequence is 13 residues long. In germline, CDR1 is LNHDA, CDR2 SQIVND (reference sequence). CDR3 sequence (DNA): TGTGCCAGTAGGGCAGGAGGGATAGAGACCCAGTACTTC. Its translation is CASRAGGIETQYF.

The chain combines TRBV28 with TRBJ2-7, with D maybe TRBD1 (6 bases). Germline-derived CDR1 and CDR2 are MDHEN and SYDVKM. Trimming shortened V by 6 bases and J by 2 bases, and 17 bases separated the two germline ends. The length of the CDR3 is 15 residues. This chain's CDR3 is CASSPITDRAYEQYF. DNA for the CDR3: TGTGCCAGCAGCCCTATCACGGACAGAGCCTACGAGCAGTACTTC.

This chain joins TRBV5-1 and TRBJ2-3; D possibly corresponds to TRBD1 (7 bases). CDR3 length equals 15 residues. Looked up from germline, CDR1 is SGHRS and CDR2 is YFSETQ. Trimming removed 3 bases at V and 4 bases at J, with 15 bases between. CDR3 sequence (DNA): TGCGCCAGCAGCTGGCCAGGGGGGAGGTCAGATACGCAGTATTTT. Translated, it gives CASSWPGGRSDTQYF.

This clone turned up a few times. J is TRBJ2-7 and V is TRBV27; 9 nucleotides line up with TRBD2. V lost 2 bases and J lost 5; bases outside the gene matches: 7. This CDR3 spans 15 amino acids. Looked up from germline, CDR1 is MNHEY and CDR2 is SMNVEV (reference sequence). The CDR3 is CASSLAGGMFNEQYF. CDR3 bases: TGTGCCAGCAGTTTAGCGGGGGGGATGTTCAACGAGCAGTACTTC.

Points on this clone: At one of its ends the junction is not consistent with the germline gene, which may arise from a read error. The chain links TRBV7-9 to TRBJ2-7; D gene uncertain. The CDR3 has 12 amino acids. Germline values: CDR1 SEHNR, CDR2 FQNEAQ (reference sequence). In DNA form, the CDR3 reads TGTTCCAGCAGCCGGAGCTCCTACGAGCAGTACTTC. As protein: CSSSRSSYEQYF.

The CDR3, as DNA: TGTGCCAGCACTTTGGCAGGGATTTTGGATACGCAGTATTTT. It encodes CASTLAGILDTQYF. The chain combines TRBV4-2 with TRBJ2-3; D possibly corresponds to TRBD1 (5 bases). There are 14 residues in the CDR3. CDR1 and CDR2 (germline): LGHNA, YNFKEQ. V lost 7 bases and J 6 bases, leaving 17 bases between the germline ends.

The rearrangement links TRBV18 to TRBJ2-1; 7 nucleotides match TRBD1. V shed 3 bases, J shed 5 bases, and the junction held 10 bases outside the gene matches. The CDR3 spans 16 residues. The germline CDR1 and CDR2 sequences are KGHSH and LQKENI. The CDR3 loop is CASSPLPGGSDNEQFF. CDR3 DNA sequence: TGTGCCAGCTCACCCCTTCCAGGGGGATCGGACAATGAGCAGTTCTTC.

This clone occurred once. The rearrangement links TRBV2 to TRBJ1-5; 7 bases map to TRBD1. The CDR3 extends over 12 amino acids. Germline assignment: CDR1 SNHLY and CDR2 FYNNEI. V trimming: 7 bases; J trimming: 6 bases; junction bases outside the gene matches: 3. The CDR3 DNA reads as TGTGCCAGCAAGGGGGCAGGTCAGCCCCAGCATTTT. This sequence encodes CASKGAGQPQHF.

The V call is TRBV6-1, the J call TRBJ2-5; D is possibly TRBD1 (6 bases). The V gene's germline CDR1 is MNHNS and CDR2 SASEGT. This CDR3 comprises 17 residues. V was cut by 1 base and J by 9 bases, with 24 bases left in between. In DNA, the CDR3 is TGTGCCAGCAGTGAAGATTCGGGCAGGGGCCTAAGATTGGCCCAGTACTTC. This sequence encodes CASSEDSGRGLRLAQYF.

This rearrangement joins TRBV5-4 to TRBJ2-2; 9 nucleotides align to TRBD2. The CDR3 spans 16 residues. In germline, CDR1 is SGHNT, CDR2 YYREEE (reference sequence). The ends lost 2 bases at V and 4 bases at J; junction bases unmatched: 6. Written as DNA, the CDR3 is TGTGCCAGCAGCTTTCTAGCGGGACAATCCACCGGGGAGCTGTTTTTT. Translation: CASSFLAGQSTGELFF.

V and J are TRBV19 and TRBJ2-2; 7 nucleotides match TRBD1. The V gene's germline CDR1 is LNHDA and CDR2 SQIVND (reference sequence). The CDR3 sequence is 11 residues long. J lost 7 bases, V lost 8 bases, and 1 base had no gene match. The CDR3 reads CASHRGGELFF. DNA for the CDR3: TGTGCCAGTCACAGGGGCGGGGAGCTGTTTTTT.

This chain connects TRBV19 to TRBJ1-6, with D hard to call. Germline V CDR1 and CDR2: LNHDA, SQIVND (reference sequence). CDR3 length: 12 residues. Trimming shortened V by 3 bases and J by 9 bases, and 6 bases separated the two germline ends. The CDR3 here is CASSIGFSPLHF. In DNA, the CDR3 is TGTGCCAGTAGTATCGGGTTTTCACCCCTCCACTTT.

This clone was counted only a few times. CDR3 in amino acids: CASSSARGTDTQYF. The CDR3 bases are TGTGCCAGCAGTTCCGCGCGGGGCACAGATACGCAGTATTTT. The V and J genes are TRBV28 and TRBJ2-3; D perhaps matches TRBD2 (5 bases). CDR3 length equals 14 residues. Trimming cost V 4 bases and J 1 base, with 9 bases left between them. The germline V gene has CDR1 MDHEN and CDR2 SYDVKM.

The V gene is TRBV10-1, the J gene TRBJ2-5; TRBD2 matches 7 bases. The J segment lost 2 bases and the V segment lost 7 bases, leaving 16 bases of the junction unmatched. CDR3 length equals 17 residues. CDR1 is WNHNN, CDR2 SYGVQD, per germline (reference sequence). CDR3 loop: CASTVSGDPNLQETQYF. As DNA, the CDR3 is TGCGCCAGCACGGTGAGCGGGGACCCAAACTTGCAAGAGACCCAGTACTTC.

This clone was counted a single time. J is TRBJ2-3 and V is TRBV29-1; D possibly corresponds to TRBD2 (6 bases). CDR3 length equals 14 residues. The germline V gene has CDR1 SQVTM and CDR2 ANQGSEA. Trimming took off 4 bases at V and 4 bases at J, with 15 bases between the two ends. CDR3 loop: CSVGARGGSDTQYF. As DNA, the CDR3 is TGCAGCGTTGGGGCCCGAGGAGGGTCAGATACGCAGTATTTT.

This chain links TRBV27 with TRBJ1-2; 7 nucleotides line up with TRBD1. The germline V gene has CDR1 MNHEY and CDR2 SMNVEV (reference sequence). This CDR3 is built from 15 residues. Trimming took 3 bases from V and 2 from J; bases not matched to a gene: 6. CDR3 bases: TGTGCCAGCAGTTTTTTAGGGGGCCTGAACTATGGCTACACCTTC. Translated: CASSFLGGLNYGYTF.

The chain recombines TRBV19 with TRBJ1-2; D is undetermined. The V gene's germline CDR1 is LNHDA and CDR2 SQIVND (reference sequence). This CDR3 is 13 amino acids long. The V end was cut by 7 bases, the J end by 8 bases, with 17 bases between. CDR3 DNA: TGTGCCAGTACCCTTGCGGCAGGAGGAGGCTACACCTTC. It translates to CASTLAAGGGYTF.

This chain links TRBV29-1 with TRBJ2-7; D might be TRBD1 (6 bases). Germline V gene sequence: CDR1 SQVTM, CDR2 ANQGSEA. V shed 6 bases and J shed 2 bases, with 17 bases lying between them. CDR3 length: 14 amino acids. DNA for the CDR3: TGCAGCGTACCGACAGGACCCGTTCCCTACGAGCAGTACTTC. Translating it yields CSVPTGPVPYEQYF.

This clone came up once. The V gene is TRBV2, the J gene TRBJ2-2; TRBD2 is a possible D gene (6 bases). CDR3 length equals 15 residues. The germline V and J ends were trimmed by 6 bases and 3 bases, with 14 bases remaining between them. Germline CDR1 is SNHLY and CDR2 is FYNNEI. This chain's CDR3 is CASSPRDSYTGELFF. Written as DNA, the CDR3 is TGTGCCAGCAGCCCCCGGGACTCTTACACCGGGGAGCTGTTTTTT.

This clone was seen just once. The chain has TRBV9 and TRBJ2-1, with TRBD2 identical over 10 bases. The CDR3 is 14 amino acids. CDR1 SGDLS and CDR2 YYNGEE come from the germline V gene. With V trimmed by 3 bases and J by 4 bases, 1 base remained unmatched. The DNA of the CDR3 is TGTGCCAGCAGCGGGACTAGCGGATACAATGAGCAGTTCTTC. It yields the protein CASSGTSGYNEQFF.